The rows below give T cell receptor beta chains drawn from one sample of a study of cytomegalovirus exposure and HLA in healthy donors. Here immunoSEQ multiplex PCR was the method, and the copy in TCRdb shows in-frame clones only, minus some. The table includes 180,000 or so clones, approximately 72% detected once. What was sequenced was PBMCs. The receptors shown here come from a human donor in good health. The CDR3 runs from the conserved cysteine through the conserved F or W. Size values are once, few and many counts, or a class for expanded clones, and some rows have none.

clone_size	v_call	j_call	cdr3_aa
.	TRBV5-6	TRBJ2-5	CASSRLDRIQETQYF
once	TRBV29-1	.	CSVELGYEQYF
.	TRBV5-6	TRBJ1-5	CASSFRTGGDGNQPQHF
.	TRBV13	TRBJ2-7	CASSLGLAGSSYEQYF
.	TRBV19	TRBJ1-2	CASSMGGQTNYGYTF
.	TRBV5-1	TRBJ1-2	CASSLAGEGVYGYTF
.	TRBV13	TRBJ1-1	CASSFGTEAFF
.	TRBV7-9	TRBJ2-1	CASSFSGGAGNEQFF
.	TRBV30	TRBJ2-5	CAWNGGDLETQYF
.	TRBV4-1	TRBJ2-1	CASRRRGGLYNEQFF
.	TRBV19	TRBJ1-2	CASSWGENYGYTF
.	TRBV5-1	TRBJ2-5	CASSPGTGRETQYF
.	TRBV6-6	.	CASSYSLANSDDEQYF
.	TRBV7-2	TRBJ2-7	CASSPSTHYAGGYEQYF
.	TRBV6-6	TRBJ1-2	CARGDSLGYTF
.	TRBV5-1	TRBJ1-1	CASSLAGTANTEAFF
.	TRBV5-1	TRBJ1-1	CASSLEGGAEAFF
few	TRBV4-2	TRBJ2-5	CASSQGTGLAEETQYF
.	TRBV7-3	TRBJ1-1	CASSFDRDTEAFF
few	TRBV19	TRBJ1-6	CASSSGEWGAFGNSPLHF
.	TRBV27	TRBJ2-5	CASSPREYKETQYF
few	TRBV27	TRBJ1-5	CASSLRGLSQPQHF
.	TRBV4-3	TRBJ1-2	CASSQDLGANYGYTF
.	TRBV5-6	TRBJ1-2	CASSRDRVGGYTF
.	TRBV2	TRBJ1-4	CASSGPGQGVTNEKLFF
.	TRBV11-2	TRBJ1-6	CASSLGGQEHNSPLHF
few	TRBV15	TRBJ1-1	CATSRVEGNTEAFF
few	TRBV5-1	TRBJ2-5	CASSLAAGGPHQETQYF
.	TRBV7-8	TRBJ2-5	CASTNGGYQETQYF
.	TRBV4-1	TRBJ2-7	CASAGVPDSYEQYF
.	TRBV27	TRBJ1-2	CASSLKRNYGYTF
.	TRBV10-3	TRBJ1-1	CAISPSRTGEAFF
.	TRBV10-3	TRBJ2-1	CAISESPTRGNEQFF
once	TRBV20-1	TRBJ1-1	CSASMGPEAFF
.	TRBV5-4	TRBJ1-2	CASSPGTVNRYGYTF
few	TRBV29-1	TRBJ1-2	CSVEAQGVYGYTF
.	TRBV15	TRBJ2-7	CATSRDASPGYEQYF
.	TRBV6-5	TRBJ2-7	CASSLAGMTGTPGF
.	TRBV6-5	.	CASSPGRLSDYEQYF
.	TRBV10-3	TRBJ2-6	CAISQGDTGANVLTF
.	TRBV9	TRBJ1-1	CASSVASQGAEAFF
.	TRBV5-4	TRBJ2-3	CASSSGVRGTDTQYF
.	TRBV5-1	TRBJ2-7	CASRTAPASGGAIGHEQYF
.	TRBV5-1	TRBJ1-1	CASRRTGSLPGDTEAFF
few	TRBV5-4	TRBJ2-3	CASSLKIQTDTQYF
.	TRBV6-6	TRBJ2-1	CASSVTRDEQFF